This entry lists 13 T cell receptor beta chains sequenced from one sample in a study of blood T cell repertoires in COVID-19. Assay: immunoSEQ multiplex PCR; the TCRdb copy retains only in-frame clones and omits some. The top ten hold 4.5% of the sample, which has about 91,000 clones, around 90% seen once. What was sequenced was peripheral blood. These TCRs come from a man aged 70-80 years with acute or convalescent COVID-19.

The CDR3: CASSFEGLAGANTDTQYF. The CDR3 DNA reads TGTGCCAGCAGCTTCGAGGGACTAGCGGGGGCGAACACAGATACGCAGTATTTT. The chain joins TRBV7-8 to TRBJ2-3; 14 bases match TRBD2. The germline V gene encodes CDR1 SGHVS and CDR2 FQNEAQ. This CDR3 region has 18 residues. The V gene end was trimmed by 3 bases and the J gene end by 2 bases; junction bases not matched to a gene: 7.

The gene calls are TRBV19 and TRBJ2-7; possible D gene TRBD2, 6 bases. The germline CDR1 and CDR2 sequences are LNHDA and SQIVND (reference sequence). Trimming left V 4 bases short and J 7 bases short, with 20 bases between. The CDR3 runs to 15 residues. CDR3: CASSNGGPRMREQYF. CDR3 bases: TGTGCCAGTAGTAACGGGGGACCCCGCATGCGGGAGCAGTACTTC.

The gene calls are TRBV5-1 and TRBJ2-5; a possible D gene is TRBD2 (5 bases). Germline V CDR1 and CDR2: SGHRS, YFSETQ. CDR3 length: 14 amino acids. The V and J ends lost 0 bases and 1 base respectively, with 7 bases between them. In nucleotides, the CDR3 is TGCGCCAGCAGCTTGGGAGGGCCCCAAGAGACCCAGTACTTC. This encodes CASSLGGPQETQYF.

V gene TRBV30 combines with J gene TRBJ2-7, with 7 bases matching TRBD1. With V trimmed by 0 bases and J by 7 bases, 6 bases remained unmatched. The length of the CDR3 is 13 residues. The V gene's germline CDR1 is GTSNPN and CDR2 SVGIG (reference sequence). As DNA, the CDR3 is TGTGCCTGGAGTGTCGGCAGGGGGACGGAGCAGTACTTC. It yields the protein CAWSVGRGTEQYF.

This chain joins TRBV27 and TRBJ2-7; TRBD1 aligns across 7 bases. The CDR3 has 16 residues. Germline loops: CDR1 MNHEY, CDR2 SMNVEV (reference sequence). The trim removed 0 bases at V and 7 bases at J, leaving 12 bases unmatched. The CDR3 coding sequence is TGTGCCAGCAGTTTATCGGGGACAGCAGCCGGGGATGAGCAGTACGTC. This translates into CASSLSGTAAGDEQYV.

The rearrangement joins TRBV24-1 to TRBJ2-1; the D gene is possibly TRBD2 (6 bases). The CDR3 is made up of 18 amino acids. The V gene's germline CDR1 is KGHDR and CDR2 SFDVKD. V shed 4 bases and J shed 4 bases, with 22 bases lying between them. CDR3 protein: CATSDPNPTSSSYNEQFF. The CDR3 nucleotides read TGTGCCACCAGTGACCCTAACCCGACTAGTTCATCTTACAATGAGCAGTTCTTC.

The V and J genes are TRBV10-3 and TRBJ1-5; a possible D gene is TRBD1 (5 bases). This CDR3 has 14 residues. CDR1 and CDR2 from the germline V gene are ENHRY and SYGVKD. V was trimmed by 7 bases and J by 3 bases, leaving 13 bases between them. CDR3 in DNA: TGTGCCATCAAAGGGGATCTTGACAATCAGCCCCAGCATTTT. Translated: CAIKGDLDNQPQHF.

The chain is built from TRBV11-2 and TRBJ2-3, with D perhaps matching TRBD1 (5 bases). The CDR3 consists of 14 residues. Deletions cut 0 bases from V and 4 bases from J, with 8 bases between. CDR1 and CDR2 from the germline V gene are SGHAT and FQNNGV. The CDR3 DNA sequence: TGTGCCAGCAGCTTAGATAGGGGCCCAGATACGCAGTATTTT. This codes for CASSLDRGPDTQYF.

This chain connects TRBV10-3 to TRBJ2-7; 10 nucleotides agree with TRBD2. Germline-derived CDR1 and CDR2 are ENHRY and SYGVKD. V lost 1 base to trimming and J lost 0 bases; unmatched junction nucleotides: 6. The CDR3 sequence is 17 residues long. In nucleotides, the CDR3 is TGTGCCATCAGTGAGTTCGGAGAGCGGGGGGGCTCCTACGAGCAGTACTTC. Amino acid sequence: CAISEFGERGGSYEQYF.

The rearrangement uses TRBV5-1 and TRBJ1-3; TRBD1 matches at 8 bases. Germline CDR1 reads SGHRS; CDR2 reads YFSETQ. V shed 1 base, J shed 3 bases, and the junction held 3 bases outside the gene matches. The CDR3 runs 15 residues. CDR3 sequence: CASSLSGGLGNTIYF. CDR3 DNA sequence: TGCGCCAGCAGCTTGTCAGGGGGCCTTGGAAACACCATATATTTT.

CDR3 nucleotide sequence: TGTGCCAGCAGTTACTCTTTCCCAGGGGGCTACACCTTC. This encodes CASSYSFPGGYTF. The V call is TRBV6-5, the J call TRBJ1-2, with a possible D match to TRBD1 (5 bases). The CDR3 loop spans 13 amino acids. CDR1 MNHEY and CDR2 SVGAGI come from the germline V gene. Trimming removed 0 bases at V and 8 bases at J, with 10 bases between.

In this sample, this clone turned up once. Distinct nucleotide sequences in the sample also encode this CDR3. The chain employs TRBV6-5 and TRBJ1-2; maybe TRBD1 (6 bases). The CDR3 has 12 amino acids. Looked up from germline, CDR1 is MNHEY and CDR2 is SVGAGI. V was trimmed by 2 bases and J by 7 bases, leaving 8 bases between them. The CDR3 nucleotides read TGTGCCAGCAGTTACCTCAGGGGTGGCTACACCTTC. As protein: CASSYLRGGYTF.

The J gene is TRBJ2-7, the V gene TRBV6-4; TRBD2 might be the D (6 bases). V was pared by 2 bases and J by 5 bases, with 43 bases between. Germline V gene lookup returns CDR1 MRHNA and CDR2 SNTAGT. This CDR3 is 24 amino acids long. The CDR3 here is CASSDIIWPEMRGWQGRIRNEQYV. The CDR3 DNA is TGTGCCAGCAGTGACATTATATGGCCGGAGATGCGGGGTTGGCAGGGTAGGATCAGGAACGAGCAGTACGTC.